The T cell receptor (beta chain) under discussion was sequenced for a study of blood T cell repertoires in COVID-19 (dated by TCRdb to the early 2020s). Turning to the overall study: The collaborator samples originated in the United States, Italy and Spain and spanned the acute and convalescent phases of COVID-19. The material from the prospective study consisted of cDNA or gDNA derived from T cells, B-cell-depleted T cells, or PBMCs. The dataset comprised deeply sampled blood TCRbeta repertoires from subjects exposed to, actively infected with, or recovered from COVID-19. The repertoires were made available in a free public database intended to serve as a resource for research on the immune response to SARS-CoV-2. Samples came from the ongoing ImmuneRACE study (first 160 participants) plus 1,254 subjects from 6 global collaborators. Nearly every sample came with metadata listing a de-identified subject ID, COVID-19 status, age in years and sex. Where available, HLA class I and class II types were taken from metadata supplied by the sample provider and were not determined by assay-based typing.

On this clone itself: Its antigen target is currently unknown. No qualities accompany the bases; no much larger clone lies one base away.

TCRbeta CDR3 regions were amplified from genomic DNA using the immunoSEQ Assay, a bias-controlled multiplex PCR. As for the original processing: The number of nucleated cells in each sample was estimated by amplification of reference gene primers within the assay. Sequence reads were collapsed and filtered to measure the absolute abundance of every unique TCRbeta CDR3 rearrangement. Productive Simpson clonality was computed per sample as the square root of Simpson's diversity index over productive rearrangements. TCRdb re-hosts the immuneACCESS table, in-frame sequences only. Its copies lack some clones; in the studies checked, an unresolved V gene accounts for under half of them, and the cause for the rest is not known. V and J calls and clone size come straight from that table; D and trimming were deduced from the DNA. Present in this sample are tens of thousands of clones, 89% of which were seen just once. 5% to 7% of the sample is held by the ten biggest clonotypes.

Relative to germline, V is 4 bases shorter and J is 7 bases shorter, with 21 bases between their ends. In the germline V gene, CDR1 corresponds to SGHRS and CDR2 to YFSETQ. The CDR3, cysteine through phenylalanine, is 16 amino acids long. The DNA shown is the 48-base CDR3, in frame from base 1. Findings and caveats that apply to the study as a whole: Clinical and demographic metadata were provided uncurated, with the amount varying by source and participant.

Collaborating institutions collected whole blood in K2EDTA tubes following their own protocols. Collaborator samples were shipped for TCRbeta analysis as frozen whole blood, isolated PBMCs, or DNA extracted from either sample type. The source material was peripheral blood. The rearrangement joined TRBV5-1 to TRBJ2-1, and the D gene may be TRBD2, 6 bases matching. This receptor was identified in a human donor in a cohort sampled during active COVID-19. The nucleotide sequence is given as TGCGCCAGCAGCCCCTTGGACAAGATGGAGGGGAATGAGCAGTTCTTC. This yields the protein CASSPLDKMEGNEQFF.